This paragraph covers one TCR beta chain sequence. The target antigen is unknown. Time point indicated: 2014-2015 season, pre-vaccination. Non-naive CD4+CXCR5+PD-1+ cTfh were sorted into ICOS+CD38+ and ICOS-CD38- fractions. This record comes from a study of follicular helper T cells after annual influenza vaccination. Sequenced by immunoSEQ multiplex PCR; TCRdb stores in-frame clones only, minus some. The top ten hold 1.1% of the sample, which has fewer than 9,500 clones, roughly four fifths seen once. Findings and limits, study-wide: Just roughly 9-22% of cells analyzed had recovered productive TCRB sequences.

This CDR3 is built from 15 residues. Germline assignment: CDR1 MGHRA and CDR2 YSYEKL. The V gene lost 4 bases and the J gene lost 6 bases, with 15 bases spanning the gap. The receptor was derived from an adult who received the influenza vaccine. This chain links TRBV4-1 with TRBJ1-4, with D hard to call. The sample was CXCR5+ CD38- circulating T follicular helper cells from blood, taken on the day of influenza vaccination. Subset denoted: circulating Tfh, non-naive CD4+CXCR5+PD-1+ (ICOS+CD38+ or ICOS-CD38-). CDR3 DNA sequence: TGCGCCAGCAGCCCTCGGACCACGATGGATGAAAAACTGTTTTTT. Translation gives CASSPRTTMDEKLFF.